The rows below give T cell receptor beta chains drawn from one sample of a study of T-cell memory formation after mild COVID-19. Using its own MiXCR run on the 5' RACE reads, TCRdb lists one record per CDR3 protein. The table includes about 200,000 distinct CDR3 sequences, about a sixth detected once. Source material: PBMCs or a T cell subset sorted from them (not recorded which). These receptors were obtained from an adult woman who had mild COVID-19 (a few samples of this study predate the infection). Cell type and time point are not known. Each CDR3 is given with its conserved first and last residue. The D gene is left open where the match is weak. A clone size is listed for some rows: how often the clone was seen (once, few, many), or a class if it is expanded.

>TRBJ1-1|TRBV5-5|NA|few
CASSLGLGVTEAFF
TGTGCCAGCAGCTTAGGTCTGGGGGTTACTGAAGCTTTCTTT
>TRBJ1-1|TRBV5-1|NA|few
CASSPRRALRDTEAFF
TGCGCCAGCAGCCCGCGGAGGGCGCTAAGGGACACTGAAGCTTTCTTT
>TRBJ2-2|TRBV11-3|TRBD1|NA
CASSSGTGTGVDGELFF
TGTGCCAGCAGCTCGGGTACCGGGACAGGAGTAGACGGGGAGCTGTTTTTT
>TRBJ2-7|TRBV5-1|NA|NA
CASSLEVLYEQYF
TGCGCCAGCAGCTTGGAAGTGCTGTACGAGCAGTACTTC
>TRBJ2-7|TRBV12-3/TRBV12-4|TRBD2|few
CASSQTSGGPRGGYEQYF
TGTGCCAGCAGCCAAACTAGCGGGGGGCCCCGGGGGGGATACGAGCAGTACTTC
>TRBJ2-1|TRBV5-1|TRBD1|few
CASGEGQGTNEQFF
TGCGCCAGCGGAGAAGGACAGGGGACAAATGAGCAGTTCTTC
>TRBJ1-1|TRBV24-1|NA|NA
CATSDGGYTEAFF
TGTGCCACCAGTGATGGGGGGTACACTGAAGCTTTCTTT
>TRBJ1-1|TRBV27|NA|NA
CASSTPSTANTEAFF
TGTGCCAGCAGTACGCCCTCGACAGCGAACACTGAAGCTTTCTTT
>TRBJ2-6|TRBV7-8|NA|NA
CASSLRDGLSGANVLTF
TGTGCCAGCAGCCTCCGGGACGGACTCTCTGGGGCCAACGTCCTGACTTTC
>TRBJ2-7|TRBV7-2|TRBD2|NA
CASSLDVSGTTYEQYF
TGTGCCAGCAGCTTAGATGTTAGCGGGACGACCTACGAGCAGTACTTC
>TRBJ1-5|TRBV20-1|TRBD1|NA
CSAGQGPASQPQHF
TGCAGTGCGGGACAGGGCCCCGCGTCTCAGCCCCAGCATTTT
>TRBJ2-5|TRBV5-4|NA|NA
CASSLAGMRETQYF
TGTGCCAGCAGCTTGGCCGGGATGCGTGAGACCCAGTACTTC
>TRBJ2-1|TRBV6-2/TRBV6-3|TRBD1|few
CASSFRGNYNEQFF
TGTGCCAGCAGTTTCAGGGGGAACTACAATGAGCAGTTCTTC
>TRBJ1-2|TRBV20-1|TRBD1|NA
CSARLPTGGRGYTF
TGCAGTGCTAGGTTACCTACAGGGGGAAGGGGCTACACCTTC
>TRBJ1-2|TRBV20-1|TRBD1|NA
CSASLETGQDYGYTF
TGCAGTGCTAGCTTAGAGACCGGACAGGACTATGGCTACACCTTC
>TRBJ2-4|TRBV12-3/TRBV12-4|NA|many
CASSPKNIQYF
TGTGCCAGCAGTCCAAAAAACATTCAGTACTTC
>TRBJ1-6|TRBV7-2|NA|few
CASSLFRQGGIPLHF
TGTGCCAGCAGCTTATTTCGGCAGGGTGGTATTCCCCTCCACTTT
>TRBJ1-6|TRBV12-3/TRBV12-4|TRBD1|NA
CASKQGRYSPLHF
TGTGCCAGCAAACAGGGGCGGTATTCACCCCTCCACTTT
>TRBJ1-2|TRBV5-1|NA|NA
CASSGDYGYTF
TGCGCCAGCAGCGGGGACTATGGCTACACCTTC
>TRBJ1-4|TRBV23-1|TRBD1|NA
CASSITGVATNEKLFF
TGCGCCAGCAGTATTACAGGGGTTGCAACTAATGAAAAACTGTTTTTT
>TRBJ2-7|TRBV29-1|NA|NA
CSVEKVGGVSYEQYF
TGCAGCGTCGAGAAGGTAGGGGGAGTCTCCTACGAGCAGTACTTC
>TRBJ1-6|TRBV5-8|NA|NA
CASRIRGVSPLHF
TGTGCCAGCCGGATCCGCGGGGTTTCACCCCTCCACTTT
>TRBJ1-4|TRBV4-3|NA|NA
CASSPGDAYYNEKLFF
TGCGCCAGCAGCCCTGGGGACGCGTACTATAATGAAAAACTGTTTTTT